These T cell receptor beta chains were read from a single sample in a study of Graves' ophthalmopathy and Graves' hyperthyroidism. TCRdb re-called the multiplex PCR reads with MiXCR, one entry per CDR3 protein. The repertoire has hundreds of thousands of distinct CDR3 sequences, about a fifth of them found once; the top ten carry more than 5.5%. Source material: peripheral blood. The origin of the receptors is a woman in her late teens or twenties with stable Graves' hyperthyroidism. Some clones in this sample may be carry-over from other donors' samples. The CDR3 runs from the conserved cysteine through the conserved F or W. A D gene is named only where the DNA matches it firmly. Rows may omit the clone size; those that give it use once, few, many or a size class.

-	15	many	TRBJ1-2	TRBV19	CASSPSPEGPYGYTF
-	15	few	TRBJ2-5	TRBV5-1	CASSLAFGDYGTQYF
-	17	-	TRBJ2-5	TRBV7-9	CASSLVPSPRGQETKYF
-	16	few	TRBJ1-5	TRBV30	CAWSISSGTSNQPQHF
-	16	many	TRBJ1-2	TRBV28	CASSLLTLTANYGYTF
-	13	many	TRBJ1-2	TRBV30	CAWSVWGYLGYTF
-	14	many	TRBJ2-7	TRBV6-5	CASSYGVRDYEQYF
-	13	-	TRBJ2-2	TRBV29-1	CSVGGLDTGELFF
TRBD1	11	-	TRBJ1-1	TRBV6-1	CASDRATEAFF
-	14	-	TRBJ1-6	TRBV15	CATSRERENSPLHF
-	10	-	TRBJ1-2	TRBV12-3/TRBV12-4	CAIRGDGYTF
-	12	-	TRBJ1-2	TRBV29-1	CSVEGVGYGYTF
TRBD1	16	few	TRBJ1-2	TRBV28	CASSIPGTGGAGGYTF
-	16	many	TRBJ1-2	TRBV27	CASSLGTLVGFNGYTF
TRBD1	16	-	TRBJ1-1	TRBV12-3/TRBV12-4	CASSLYEGRGRNEAFF
-	14	few	TRBJ1-1	TRBV6-1	CASTSPEVVTEAFF